These 29 T cell receptor beta chains were sequenced from one sample in a study of cytomegalovirus exposure and HLA in healthy donors. Primers: 60 Vbeta forward and 13 Jbeta reverse. Sequencing used immunoSEQ multiplex PCR; TCRdb keeps in-frame clones, though not all of them. The table shows more than 100,000 clones, with over 60% occurring only once. Source material: PBMCs. Receptors originate from a female donor in good health and CMV-seropositive.

This clone was counted only a few times. The chain is built from TRBV6-6 and TRBJ2-7; D gene unclear. V was trimmed by 5 bases and J by 2 bases, leaving 4 bases between them. Germline loops: CDR1 MNHNY, CDR2 SVGAGI (reference sequence). The CDR3 extends over 11 amino acids. CDR3 protein: CASSPAYEQYF. CDR3 nucleotide sequence: TGTGCCAGCAGTCCAGCCTACGAGCAGTACTTC.

This chain links TRBV28 with TRBJ1-2, with a weak D call TRBD1 (6 bases). V lost 5 bases, J lost 5 bases, and 12 bases lay in between. The CDR3 covers 13 residues. Germline CDR1 MDHEN, CDR2 SYDVKM. The CDR3 here is CASSDRRSYGYTF. CDR3 bases: TGTGCCAGCAGTGACAGGAGGTCGTATGGCTACACCTTC.

The chain uses TRBV5-1 and TRBJ2-5; the match to TRBD1 covers 9 bases. The CDR3 consists of 16 residues. Germline CDR1 is SGHRS and CDR2 is YFSETQ. V gave up 4 bases and J gave up 3 bases; unmatched junction bases: 10. CDR3 protein: CASSIGTGTDKETQYF. The DNA for the CDR3 is TGCGCCAGCAGCATAGGGACAGGGACGGATAAAGAGACCCAGTACTTC.

The V and J genes are TRBV6-6 and TRBJ2-3, with 7 bases aligning to TRBD2. Germline assignment: CDR1 MNHNY and CDR2 SVGAGI (reference sequence). The CDR3 contains 15 residues. V shed 6 bases and J 2 bases; nucleotides not matched to a gene: 8. The CDR3 region is CASRLGSGPTDTQYF. CDR3 nucleotides: TGTGCCAGCAGGCTGGGTAGCGGGCCCACAGATACGCAGTATTTT.

In this sample, this clone turned up a few times. The chain uses TRBV5-6 and TRBJ2-1, with 7 nucleotides matching TRBD2. CDR1 is SGHDT, CDR2 YYEEEE, per germline. J lost 1 base, V lost 7 bases, and 11 bases had no gene match. The CDR3 totals 16 residues. This CDR3 is CASYYRTSASYNEQFF. Written as DNA, the CDR3 is TGTGCCAGCTATTATCGAACTAGCGCGTCCTACAATGAGCAGTTCTTC.

The chain recombines TRBV6-5 with TRBJ1-4, with D tentatively TRBD1 (5 bases). The length of the CDR3 is 15 residues. V was shortened by 0 bases and J by 7 bases, with 12 bases between the two germline ends. Per the germline V gene, CDR1 is MNHEY and CDR2 is SVGAGI. CDR3 in DNA: TGTGCCAGCAGTTACTCGCCGGGGGTGGGTGAAAAACTGTTTTTT. Its protein product is CASSYSPGVGEKLFF.

The CDR3 sequence is CASSVAGGDGIYF. CDR3 coding DNA: TGTGCCAGCAGCGTAGCGGGCGGGGACGGAATATATTTT. This chain links TRBV9 with TRBJ1-3, with D maybe TRBD1 (5 bases). From germline, CDR1 is SGDLS and CDR2 YYNGEE. This CDR3 is 13 amino acids long. V was pared by 0 bases and J by 13 bases, with 14 bases between.

This clone has a handful of counts. The chain carries TRBV2 and TRBJ2-7; 9 bases map to TRBD1. The CDR3 has 13 amino acids. CDR1 and CDR2 (germline): SNHLY, FYNNEI. V shed 5 bases and J 3 bases; nucleotides not matched to a gene: 2. The CDR3 loop reads CASSRDRVYEQYF. The CDR3 coding sequence is TGTGCCAGCAGTCGGGACAGGGTCTACGAGCAGTACTTC.

As regards this clone: One junction end disagrees with the germline gene, perhaps due to a read error. V usage is TRBV7-2 and J usage is TRBJ2-7, with 8 bases lining up with TRBD1. The germline gives CDR1 SGHTA, CDR2 FQGNSA. This CDR3 region has 13 residues. CDR3 protein: CASSVAGGGEQYF. Written as DNA, the CDR3 is TGTGCCAGCAGCGTAGCAGGGGGCGGCGAGCAGTACTTC.

CDR3 in amino acids: CASSLEAGQYNEQFF. CDR3 DNA sequence: TGTGCCAGCAGCTTAGAAGCGGGGCAATACAATGAGCAGTTCTTC. V gene TRBV11-2 combines with J gene TRBJ2-1; 7 bases agree with TRBD2. This CDR3 is built from 15 residues. The V and J ends lost 0 bases and 4 bases, in that order; junction bases with no gene match: 3. The germline CDR1 and CDR2 sequences are SGHAT and FQNNGV.

The J gene is TRBJ2-1, the V gene TRBV28, with a possible D match to TRBD2 (6 bases). The CDR3 has 14 amino acids. V was trimmed by 2 bases and J by 4 bases, leaving 9 bases between them. Germline loops: CDR1 MDHEN, CDR2 SYDVKM. CDR3 region: CASSLGDSYNEQFF. The CDR3 DNA sequence: TGTGCCAGCAGTTTAGGGGACTCATACAATGAGCAGTTCTTC. Combining the CDR3 with reference TRBV28 and TRBJ2-1 gives the whole variable domain DVKVTQSSRYLVKRTGEKVFLECVQDMDHENMFWYRQDPGLGLRLIYFSYDVKMKEKGDIPEGYSVSREKKERFSLILESASTNQTSMYLCASSLGDSYNEQFFGPGTRLTVL.

The rearrangement links TRBV7-8 to TRBJ2-5, with D tentatively TRBD1 (7 bases). Germline CDR1 SGHVS, CDR2 FQNEAQ. The CDR3 covers 15 residues. V lost 7 bases and J lost 5, with 20 bases in between. The CDR3 is CASTRQGGLGETQYF. The CDR3 region has the DNA TGTGCCAGCACCCGGCAGGGGGGCCTTGGGGAGACCCAGTACTTC. The full variable domain, its missing parts supplied by reference TRBV7-8 and TRBJ2-5, is GAGVSQSPRYKVAKRGQDVALRCDPISGHVSLFWYQQALGQGPEFLTYFQNEAQLDKSGLPSDRFFAERPEGSVSTLKIQRTQQEDSAVYLCASTRQGGLGETQYFGPGTRLLVL.

The chain has TRBV10-3 and TRBJ2-7; TRBD2 matches at 9 bases. Germline V CDR1 and CDR2: ENHRY, SYGVKD. The CDR3 has 15 amino acids. The V segment lost 2 bases and the J segment 1 base; nucleotides outside the gene matches: 3. CDR3 amino acids: CAISERLAESYEQYF. The CDR3 DNA follows: TGTGCCATCAGTGAGAGACTAGCGGAATCCTACGAGCAGTACTTC.

V gene TRBV28 combines with J gene TRBJ2-1; D unresolved. V lost 5 bases and J lost 9, with 8 bases in between. The CDR3 runs to 11 residues. CDR1 is MDHEN and CDR2 is SYDVKM in the germline V gene. The CDR3 sequence is CASSPPGEQFF. The CDR3 DNA reads as TGTGCCAGCAGTCCCCCCGGTGAGCAGTTCTTC.

The V and J genes are TRBV6-5 and TRBJ1-2; D is undetermined. The CDR3 contains 15 residues. CDR1 and CDR2 from the germline V gene are MNHEY and SVGAGI. V was clipped by 5 bases and J by 8 bases, with 21 bases between them. The CDR3 region has the DNA TGTGCCAGCAGTAACGAGGGCATGGCTGGGCGCGGCTACACCTTC. It encodes CASSNEGMAGRGYTF.

The rearrangement uses TRBV19 and TRBJ2-2; D not certain. This CDR3 contains 12 residues. The germline V gene has CDR1 LNHDA and CDR2 SQIVND (reference sequence). Trimming shortened V by 9 bases and J by 5 bases, and 10 bases separated the two germline ends. The CDR3 here is CASKTWTGELFF. The CDR3 DNA follows: TGTGCCAGCAAGACTTGGACCGGGGAGCTGTTTTTT.

Here the CDR3 reads CASSLVLASHEQYF. In DNA, the CDR3 is TGCGCCAGCAGCTTGGTACTAGCATCCCACGAGCAGTACTTC. This chain uses TRBV5-1 with TRBJ2-7, with D maybe TRBD2 (6 bases). This CDR3 is 14 amino acids long. CDR1 is SGHRS and CDR2 is YFSETQ in the germline V gene. V lost 0 bases, J lost 5 bases, and 12 bases lay in between.

The chain uses TRBV7-9 and TRBJ1-2; no clear D gene. V lost 9 bases and J 3 bases, leaving 20 bases between the germline ends. CDR1 is SEHNR and CDR2 is FQNEAQ in the germline V gene (reference sequence). The CDR3 contains 15 residues. The CDR3 spells CASMRVEAEDYGYTF. In DNA form, the CDR3 reads TGTGCCAGTATGCGGGTCGAAGCGGAGGACTATGGCTACACCTTC.

As DNA, the CDR3 is TGTGCCAGCATGAATAGGGGTAATGAGCAGTTCTTC. It is translated as CASMNRGNEQFF. The rearrangement uses TRBV27 and TRBJ2-1; D perhaps matches TRBD1 (5 bases). V lost 7 bases, J lost 7 bases, and 11 bases lay in between. Germline CDR1 is MNHEY and CDR2 is SMNVEV (reference sequence). The CDR3 sequence is 12 residues long.

The V call is TRBV10-1, the J call TRBJ2-2; 10 bases line up with TRBD1. Losses at the gene ends were 7 bases for V and 3 bases for J; bases not matched to a gene: 5. This CDR3 is 15 amino acids long. Germline V lookup: CDR1 WNHNN, CDR2 SYGVQD (reference sequence). The CDR3 DNA sequence: TGCGCCAGCACGGGACAGGGGATGGACACCGGGGAGCTGTTTTTT. Protein sequence: CASTGQGMDTGELFF.

J is TRBJ2-3 and V is TRBV4-2, with TRBD2 matching over 10 bases. The CDR3 extends over 16 amino acids. V shed 3 bases, J shed 4 bases, and the junction held 7 bases outside the gene matches. Germline V gene data show CDR1 as LGHNA and CDR2 as YNFKEQ. The CDR3 region is CASSHEAGGPADTQYF. CDR3 DNA sequence: TGTGCCAGCAGCCACGAAGCGGGAGGGCCGGCAGATACGCAGTATTTT.

The chain links TRBV25-1 to TRBJ2-6; tentative D call: TRBD1 (5 bases). V lost 5 bases, J lost 0 bases, and 11 bases lay in between. This CDR3 is 16 amino acids long. CDR1 and CDR2 from the germline V gene are MGHDK and SYGVNS. This CDR3 is CASSQGFSSGANVLTF. The CDR3 DNA sequence: TGTGCCAGCAGTCAGGGATTTAGCTCTGGGGCCAACGTCCTGACTTTC.

This clone came up a few times. The chain is built from TRBV10-3 and TRBJ1-3, with no clear D. This CDR3 is 12 amino acids long. The V gene lost 0 bases and the J gene lost 6 bases, with 3 bases spanning the gap. Germline CDR1 ENHRY, CDR2 SYGVKD. Here the CDR3 DNA reads TGTGCCATCAGTGAGTCTCTAAACACCATATATTTT. Protein sequence: CAISESLNTIYF.

The CDR3 loop is CASSHPGGGTGELFF. DNA of the CDR3: TGCGCCAGCAGCCACCCGGGGGGAGGAACCGGGGAGCTGTTTTTT. The V call is TRBV4-1, the J call TRBJ2-2, with 7 bases lining up with TRBD2. The CDR3 covers 15 residues. The trim removed 3 bases at V and 5 bases at J, leaving 6 bases unmatched. Germline V CDR1 and CDR2: MGHRA, YSYEKL.

The rearrangement uses TRBV7-6 and TRBJ2-7, with 7 bases identical to TRBD2. The CDR3 length is 16 residues. The trim removed 2 bases at V and 0 bases at J, leaving 7 bases unmatched. Germline V CDR1 and CDR2: SGHVS, FNYEAQ. The CDR3 coding sequence is TGTGCCAGCAGCTTAATGAGTGGCGGGAGCTCCTACGAGCAGTACTTC. It yields the protein CASSLMSGGSSYEQYF. The full variable domain, rest sourced from reference TRBV7-6 and TRBJ2-7, is GAGVSQSPRYKVTKRGQDVALRCDPISGHVSLYWYRQALGQGPEFLTYFNYEAQQDKSGLPNDRFSAERPEGSISTLTIQRTEQRDSAMYRCASSLMSGGSSYEQYFGPGTRLTVT.

This clone has more than one count but fewer than ten. Germline and junction disagree at one end, which may indicate a read error. The chain couples TRBV7-3 to TRBJ2-1, with 11 bases that match TRBD1. From germline, CDR1 is SGHTA and CDR2 FQGTGA. The CDR3 runs 15 residues. The CDR3 region is CASSLSPGTGGGLIF. The CDR3 coding sequence is TGTGCCAGCAGCTTAAGTCCCGGGACAGGGGGGGGGCTGATCTTC.

The gene calls are TRBV27 and TRBJ2-3; 7 nucleotides match TRBD2. Germline V gene lookup returns CDR1 MNHEY and CDR2 SMNVEV (reference sequence). After removal of 5 bases from V and 6 bases from J, the junction contained 17 bases not matched to a gene. The CDR3 has 17 residues. The CDR3 nucleotides are TGTGCCAGCAGTCCAAGGAAACTAGCGCAGCGTGACGATACGCAGTATTTT. Translated: CASSPRKLAQRDDTQYF.

CDR3 coding DNA: TGCGCCAGCAGCAGGGGACAGGGGACAGATACGCAGTATTTT. The encoded protein is CASSRGQGTDTQYF. The J gene is TRBJ2-3, the V gene TRBV5-1; 10 bases line up with TRBD1. Germline CDR1 reads SGHRS; CDR2 reads YFSETQ. CDR3 length: 14 amino acids. V was pared by 4 bases and J by 3 bases, with 2 bases of the junction left unmatched.

This chain links TRBV7-9 with TRBJ1-4, with D possibly being TRBD1 (5 bases). Per the germline V gene, CDR1 is SEHNR and CDR2 is FQNEAQ (reference sequence). V was pared by 4 bases and J by 2 bases, with 11 bases between. This CDR3 region has 15 residues. The CDR3 coding sequence is TGTGCCAGCAGCTCGCAGGGTTTCACTAATGAAAAACTGTTTTTT. Residues: CASSSQGFTNEKLFF. The variable domain in full, completed from reference TRBV7-9 and TRBJ1-4, reads DTGVSQNPRHKITKRGQNVTFRCDPISEHNRLYWYRQTLGQGPEFLTYFQNEAQLEKSRLLSDRFSAERPKGSFSTLEIQRTEQGDSAMYLCASSSQGFTNEKLFFGSGTQLSVL.